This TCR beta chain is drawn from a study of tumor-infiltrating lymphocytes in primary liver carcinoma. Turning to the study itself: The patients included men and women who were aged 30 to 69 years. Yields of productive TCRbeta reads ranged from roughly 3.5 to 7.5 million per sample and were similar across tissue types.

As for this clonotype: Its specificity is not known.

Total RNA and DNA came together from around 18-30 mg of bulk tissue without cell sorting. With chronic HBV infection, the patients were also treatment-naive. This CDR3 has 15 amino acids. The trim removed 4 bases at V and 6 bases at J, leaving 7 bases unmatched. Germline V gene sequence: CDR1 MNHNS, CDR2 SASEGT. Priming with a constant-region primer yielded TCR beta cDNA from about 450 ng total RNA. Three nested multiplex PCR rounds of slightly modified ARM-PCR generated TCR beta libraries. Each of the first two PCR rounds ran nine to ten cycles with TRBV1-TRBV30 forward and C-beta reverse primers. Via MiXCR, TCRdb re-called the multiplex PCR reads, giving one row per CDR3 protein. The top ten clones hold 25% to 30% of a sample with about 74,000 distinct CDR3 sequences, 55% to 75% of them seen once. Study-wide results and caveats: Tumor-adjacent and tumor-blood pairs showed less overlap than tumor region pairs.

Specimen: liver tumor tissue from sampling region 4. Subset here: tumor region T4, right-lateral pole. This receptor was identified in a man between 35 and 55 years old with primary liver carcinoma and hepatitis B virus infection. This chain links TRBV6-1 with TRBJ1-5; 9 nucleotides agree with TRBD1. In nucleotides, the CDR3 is TGTGCCAGCAGTGTGACGACAGGGGGGGGTCAGCCCCAGCATTTT. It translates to CASSVTTGGGQPQHF.